The TCR beta chain described here comes from a study of T cell repertoires in cytomegalovirus infection. Germline-derived CDR1 and CDR2 are SGHRS and YFSETQ. This CDR3 region has 15 residues. MiXCR was run by TCRdb on the reads, yielding one entry per CDR3 protein. The repertoire consists of roughly 190,000 distinct CDR3 sequences, with about a tenth occurring once and the leading ten covering around 4.4%. Study-level results: Using cumulative public TCR beta family frequency, the authors identified those who carried CMV together with the relevant HLA.

About this clonotype: Antigen specificity is unknown. At one boundary the junction diverges from the germline segment, which might be a read error.

The specimen was PBMCs. J is TRBJ2-1 and V is TRBV5-1; D is possibly TRBD1 (6 bases). The source is a human donor in good health (CMV status not recorded). Some clones in this sample may be carry-over from other donors' samples. The CDR3 region has the DNA TGCGCCAGCAGCTTGTCCCAGGGGCTTAACAATGAGCAGTCCTTC. It translates to CASSLSQGLNNEQSF.